One sample yielded the 8 T cell receptor beta chains listed below, sequenced in a study of regulatory T cells in long-lasting Graves disease. Stated time point: persistent/refractory GD, antithyroid drugs over 5 years with positive TRAb. From PBMCs, RNA was extracted and then used to make the TCR library. To make TCR beta libraries, researchers used iRepertoire HTBI primers and Arm-PCR of CDR3 regions. TCRdb used MiXCR to reprocess the multiplex PCR reads, holding one entry per CDR3 protein. Of fewer than 600,000 distinct CDR3 sequences listed, under 25% are singletons. The sample here was peripheral blood mononuclear cells (PBMCs), taken when the disease was refractory, from a patient treated with antithyroid drugs. Receptors were obtained from a female donor with Graves disease.

This clonotype was observed many times. The V gene is TRBV12-3 or TRBV12-4, the J gene TRBJ1-1; no definite D call. CDR3 length: 12 residues. Trimming pared 9 bases from V and 9 bases from J, leaving 17 bases between. In DNA, the CDR3 is TGTGCCAGTTGCCGGGCTGACTCCAAAGCTTTCTTT. Its translation is CASCRADSKAFF.

This clonotype was detected many times. V usage is TRBV28 and J usage is TRBJ2-2; D perhaps matches TRBD1 (6 bases). Germline V gene data show CDR1 as MDHEN and CDR2 as SYDVKM. The CDR3 is made up of 15 amino acids. The ends were cut back, 2 bases at V and 1 base at J, with 8 bases in the middle. In DNA, the CDR3 is TGTGCCAGCAGTTTACAGGGGTGGAACACCGGGGAGCTGTTTTTT. This encodes CASSLQGWNTGELFF.

The table lists this clonotype with a few counts. The gene calls are TRBV19 and TRBJ1-2; 9 bases are shared with TRBD1. The CDR3 loop spans 16 amino acids. Germline lookup yields CDR1 LNHDA and CDR2 SQIVND (reference sequence). The V and J ends lost 7 bases and 3 bases, in that order; junction bases with no gene match: 12. The DNA for the CDR3 is TGTGCCAGTACCCCACCTTTGGGACAGGGAGACTATGGCTACACCTTC. It encodes CASTPPLGQGDYGYTF.

This clonotype was seen many times. The V call is TRBV28, the J call TRBJ2-5, with 7 bases identical to TRBD2. V shed 1 base, J shed 3 bases, and the junction held 2 bases outside the gene matches. This CDR3 has 14 residues. Germline V gene data show CDR1 as MDHEN and CDR2 as SYDVKM. The CDR3 is CASSLSGREETQYF. As DNA, the CDR3 is TGTGCCAGCAGTTTATCTGGGAGGGAAGAGACCCAGTACTTC.

The CDR3 region is CASSGDIAGASYNEQFF. CDR3 nucleotides: TGTGCCAGCAGCGGGGACATAGCGGGAGCCTCCTACAATGAGCAGTTCTTC. The genes are TRBV9 and TRBJ2-1; 9 positions agree with TRBD2. The CDR3 has 17 amino acids. Germline V gene data show CDR1 as SGDLS and CDR2 as YYNGEE. Unmatched junction bases numbered 7, after V lost 3 bases and J lost 0 bases.

This clonotype has at least ten counts. The chain couples TRBV28 to TRBJ2-2; TRBD1 or TRBD2 may be the D gene (6 bases each). The CDR3 extends over 14 amino acids. In germline, CDR1 is MDHEN, CDR2 SYDVKM. Trimming pared 6 bases from V and 4 bases from J, leaving 12 bases between. CDR3 DNA: TGTGCCAGCAGGGAGGGGGGCCGCACCGGGGAGCTGTTTTTT. Its protein is CASREGGRTGELFF. The variable domain in full, completed from reference TRBV28 and TRBJ2-2, reads DVKVTQSSRYLVKRTGEKVFLECVQDMDHENMFWYRQDPGLGLRLIYFSYDVKMKEKGDIPEGYSVSREKKERFSLILESASTNQTSMYLCASREGGRTGELFFGEGSRLTVL.

This sequence joins TRBV6-1 and TRBJ1-2, with D unresolved. The CDR3 has 13 amino acids. The V end was cut by 5 bases, the J end by 7 bases, with 14 bases between. Germline lookup yields CDR1 MNHNS and CDR2 SASEGT. The CDR3 loop is CASSHGGTLGYTF. The CDR3 bases are TGTGCCAGCAGTCACGGTGGCACCCTTGGCTACACCTTC.

At least ten counts were recorded for this clonotype. The genes are TRBV20-1 and TRBJ1-2; no definite D call. The CDR3 spans 12 residues. V dropped 3 bases and J dropped 0 bases, with 5 bases sitting between them. Germline V gene lookup returns CDR1 DFQATT and CDR2 SNEGSKA (reference sequence). The CDR3 DNA reads as TGCAGTGCTAGGGTGACTAACTATGGCTACACCTTC. Encoded protein: CSARVTNYGYTF.